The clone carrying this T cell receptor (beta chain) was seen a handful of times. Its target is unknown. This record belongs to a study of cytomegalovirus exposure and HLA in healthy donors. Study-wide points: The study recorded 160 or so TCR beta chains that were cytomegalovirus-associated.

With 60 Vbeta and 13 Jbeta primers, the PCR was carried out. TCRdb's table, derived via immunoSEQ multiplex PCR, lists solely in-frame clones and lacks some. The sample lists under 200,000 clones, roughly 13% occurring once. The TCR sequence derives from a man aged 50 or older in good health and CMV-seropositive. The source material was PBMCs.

CDR3 loop: CASSPQMNTEAFF. The CDR3 DNA sequence: TGCGCCAGCAGCCCCCAGATGAACACTGAAGCTTTCTTT. This sequence joins TRBV4-3 and TRBJ1-1; D gene ambiguous. The V end was cut by 4 bases, the J end by 0 bases, with 6 bases between. Germline V gene lookup returns CDR1 LGHNA and CDR2 YSLEER. The CDR3 is 13 amino acids.